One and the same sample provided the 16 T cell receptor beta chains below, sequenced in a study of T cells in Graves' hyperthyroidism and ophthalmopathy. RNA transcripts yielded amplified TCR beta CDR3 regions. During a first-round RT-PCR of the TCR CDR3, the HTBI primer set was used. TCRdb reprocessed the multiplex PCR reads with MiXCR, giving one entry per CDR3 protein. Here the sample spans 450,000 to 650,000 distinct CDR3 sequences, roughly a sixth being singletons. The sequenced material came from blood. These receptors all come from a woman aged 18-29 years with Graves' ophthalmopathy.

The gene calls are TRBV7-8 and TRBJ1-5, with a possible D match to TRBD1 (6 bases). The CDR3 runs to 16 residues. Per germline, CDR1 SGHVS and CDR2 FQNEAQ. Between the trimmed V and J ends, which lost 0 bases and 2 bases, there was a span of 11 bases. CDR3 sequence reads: CASSLAQGSGNQPQHF. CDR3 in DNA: TGTGCCAGCAGCTTAGCGCAGGGGTCGGGCAATCAGCCCCAGCATTTT.

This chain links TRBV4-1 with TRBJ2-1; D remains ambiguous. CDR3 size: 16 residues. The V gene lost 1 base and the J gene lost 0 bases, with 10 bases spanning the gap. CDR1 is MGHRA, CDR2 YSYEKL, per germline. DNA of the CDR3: TGCGCCAGCAGCCAAGCCCCGCGGAGCTCCTACAATGAGCAGTTCTTC. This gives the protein CASSQAPRSSYNEQFF.

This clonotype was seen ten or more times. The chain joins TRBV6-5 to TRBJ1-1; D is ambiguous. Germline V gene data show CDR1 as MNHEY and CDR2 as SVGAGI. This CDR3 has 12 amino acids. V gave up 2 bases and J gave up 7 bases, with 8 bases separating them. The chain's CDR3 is CASSYAYNEAFF. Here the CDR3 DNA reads TGTGCCAGCAGTTACGCGTATAATGAAGCTTTCTTT.

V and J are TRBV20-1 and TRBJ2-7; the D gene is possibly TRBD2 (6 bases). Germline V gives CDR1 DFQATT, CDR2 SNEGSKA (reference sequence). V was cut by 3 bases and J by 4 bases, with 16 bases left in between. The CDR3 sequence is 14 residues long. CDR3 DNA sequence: TGCAGTGCTAGTGATTCGGGAGCAGGTTACGAGCAGTACTTC. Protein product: CSASDSGAGYEQYF.

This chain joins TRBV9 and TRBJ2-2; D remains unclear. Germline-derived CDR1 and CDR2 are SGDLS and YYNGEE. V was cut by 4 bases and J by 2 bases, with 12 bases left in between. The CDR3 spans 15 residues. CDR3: CASSRASANTGELFF. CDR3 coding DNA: TGTGCCAGCAGCCGGGCCAGCGCAAACACCGGGGAGCTGTTTTTT.

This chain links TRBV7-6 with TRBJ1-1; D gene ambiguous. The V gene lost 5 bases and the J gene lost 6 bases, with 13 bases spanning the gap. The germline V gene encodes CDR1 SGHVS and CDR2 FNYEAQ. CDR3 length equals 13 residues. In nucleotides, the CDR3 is TGTGCCAGCAGCCCAGTTTTGGGTTCTGAAGCTTTCTTT. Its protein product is CASSPVLGSEAFF.

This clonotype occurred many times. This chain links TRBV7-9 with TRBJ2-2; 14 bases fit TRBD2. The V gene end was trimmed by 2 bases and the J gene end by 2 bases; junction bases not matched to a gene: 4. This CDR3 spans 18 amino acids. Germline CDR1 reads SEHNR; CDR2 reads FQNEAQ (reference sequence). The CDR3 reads CASSLIGLAGGNTGELFF. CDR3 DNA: TGTGCCAGCAGCTTAATCGGACTAGCGGGAGGTAACACCGGGGAGCTGTTTTTT.

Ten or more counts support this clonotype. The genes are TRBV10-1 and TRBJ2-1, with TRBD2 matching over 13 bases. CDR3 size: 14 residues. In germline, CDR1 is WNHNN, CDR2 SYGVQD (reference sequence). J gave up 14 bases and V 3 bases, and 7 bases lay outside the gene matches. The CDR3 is CASSDSGLAGAKFF. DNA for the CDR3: TGCGCCAGCAGTGATTCCGGACTAGCGGGGGCGAAGTTCTTC.

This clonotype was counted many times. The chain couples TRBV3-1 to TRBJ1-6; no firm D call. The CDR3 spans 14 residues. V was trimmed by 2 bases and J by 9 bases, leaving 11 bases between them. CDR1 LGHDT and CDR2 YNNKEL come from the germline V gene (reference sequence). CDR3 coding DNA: TGTGCCAGCAGCCAAACCCGCGGTGGTTCACCCCTCCACTTT. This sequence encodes CASSQTRGGSPLHF.

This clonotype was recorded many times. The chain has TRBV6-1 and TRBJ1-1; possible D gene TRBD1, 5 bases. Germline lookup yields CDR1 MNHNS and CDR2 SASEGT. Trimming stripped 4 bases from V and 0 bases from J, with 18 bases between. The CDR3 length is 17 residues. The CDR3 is CASSVLGATDLNTEAFF. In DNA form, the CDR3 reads TGTGCCAGCAGTGTCCTTGGGGCAACTGATCTGAACACTGAAGCTTTCTTT.

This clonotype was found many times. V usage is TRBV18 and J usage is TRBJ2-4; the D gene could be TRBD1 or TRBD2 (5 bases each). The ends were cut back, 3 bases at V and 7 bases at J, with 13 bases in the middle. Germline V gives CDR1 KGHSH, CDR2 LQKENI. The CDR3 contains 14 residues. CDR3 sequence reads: CASSPPGPGNIQYF. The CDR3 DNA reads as TGTGCCAGCTCACCCCCGGGACCGGGCAACATTCAGTACTTC.

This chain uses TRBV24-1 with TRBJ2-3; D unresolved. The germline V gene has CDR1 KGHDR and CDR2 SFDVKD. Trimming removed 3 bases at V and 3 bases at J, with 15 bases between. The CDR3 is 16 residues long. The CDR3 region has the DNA TGTGCCACCAGTGATCCCCGTCGCGGCATTACAGATACGCAGTATTTT. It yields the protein CATSDPRRGITDTQYF.

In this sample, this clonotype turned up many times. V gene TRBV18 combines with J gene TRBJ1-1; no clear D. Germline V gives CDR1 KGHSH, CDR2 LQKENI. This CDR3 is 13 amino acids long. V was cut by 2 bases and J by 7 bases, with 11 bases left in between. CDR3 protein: CASSPAKGIEAFF. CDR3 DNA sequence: TGTGCCAGCTCACCAGCGAAAGGGATTGAAGCTTTCTTT.

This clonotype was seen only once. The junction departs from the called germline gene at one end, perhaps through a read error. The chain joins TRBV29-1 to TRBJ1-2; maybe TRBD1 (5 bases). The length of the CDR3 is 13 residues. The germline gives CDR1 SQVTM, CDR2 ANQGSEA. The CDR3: CSVEDRGGYGYIF. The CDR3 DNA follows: TGCAGCGTTGAAGATCGGGGCGGCTATGGCTACATCTTC.

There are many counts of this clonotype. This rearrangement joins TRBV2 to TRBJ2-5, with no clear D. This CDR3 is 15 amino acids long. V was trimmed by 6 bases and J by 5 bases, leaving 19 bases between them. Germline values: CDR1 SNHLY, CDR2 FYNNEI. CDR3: CASSWPEAIGETQYF. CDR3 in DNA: TGTGCCAGCAGCTGGCCTGAGGCGATAGGGGAGACCCAGTACTTC.

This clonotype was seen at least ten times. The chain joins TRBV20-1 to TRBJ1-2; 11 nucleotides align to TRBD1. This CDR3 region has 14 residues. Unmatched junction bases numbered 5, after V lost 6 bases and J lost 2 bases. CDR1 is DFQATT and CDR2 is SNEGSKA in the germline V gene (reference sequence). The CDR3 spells CSAGQGARNYGYTF. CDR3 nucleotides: TGCAGTGCAGGACAGGGGGCGCGGAACTATGGCTACACCTTC.